This is a list of T cell receptor beta chains from one sample in a study of T cells in Graves' hyperthyroidism and ophthalmopathy. MiXCR, run by TCRdb on the multiplex PCR reads, gives a single entry per CDR3 protein. The sample records about 600,000 distinct CDR3 sequences, about a sixth being singletons. Sequences were obtained from blood. These receptors were collected from a woman aged 40 to 50 with Graves' ophthalmopathy. CDR3s leave out the opening cysteine and the closing phenylalanine or tryptophan.

>TRBV29-1|TRBJ1-1
SVEEGAAF
>TRBV20-1|TRBJ1-1
SASSGMTEAF
>TRBV20-1|TRBJ2-3
SAKPAGGSTDTQY
>TRBV6-1|TRBJ2-3
ASSDLGQPGDTQY
>TRBV19|TRBJ2-7
ASSVRQGSDEQY
>TRBV2|TRBJ1-2
ASSEAGTGLYGYT
>TRBV20-1|TRBJ1-2
SATPGQGELGGYT
>TRBV11-1|TRBJ2-3
ASSSRQGDLSTDTQY
>TRBV20-1|TRBJ1-6
SARESVWWSPLH
>TRBV19|TRBJ1-2
ARGSYGYT
>TRBV27|TRBJ2-2
ASSSPGTTGELF
>TRBV28|TRBJ2-3
ASSLQGLAGGPRY
>TRBV3-1|TRBJ1-1
ASSQGGSNTEAF
>TRBV3-1|TRBJ2-3
ASSQWGPSTDTQY
>TRBV4-1|TRBJ1-2
ASSQGQGIGGYT
>TRBV10-3|TRBJ2-7
AILGLAGDEQY
>TRBV5-1|TRBJ2-1
ASRDGTGDEQF
>TRBV3-1|TRBJ1-1
ASSNRDRSNTEAF
>TRBV27|TRBJ2-2
ASRLNRVTGELF
>TRBV11-2|TRBJ1-1
ASSPETLRAF
>TRBV7-2|TRBJ1-1
ASSFGQATEAF
>TRBV7-9|TRBJ2-2
ASSLDGHSTGELF
>TRBV2|TRBJ1-6
ASSDRVYNSPLH
>TRBV7-8|TRBJ2-1
ASSSLAGAHNEQF
>TRBV30|TRBJ1-2
AWSDRGPYGYT